This passage covers 2 T cell receptor beta chains from one sample sequenced in a study of blood T cells in healthy people across ages. Combining a sample-barcoded 5' primer with a J-beta primer mix, a second PCR ran for roughly 7 to 12 cycles. One entry per CDR3 protein, called by TCRdb with MiXCR from the 5' RACE reads. The data contain hundreds of thousands of distinct CDR3 sequences, around 30% of them singletons. The specimen sequenced was blood. The receptors shown here come from a woman older than 75 in good health.

The table lists this clonotype with a few counts. J is TRBJ1-4 and V is TRBV19, with D hard to call. This CDR3 is 12 amino acids long. From germline, CDR1 is LNHDA and CDR2 SQIVND (reference sequence). As DNA, the CDR3 is TGTAGGAAGACTGCTACTAATGAAAAACTGTTTTTT. Amino acids: CRKTATNEKLFF. Full variable domain (rest looked up from reference TRBV19 and TRBJ1-4): DGGITQSPKYLFRKEGQNVTLSCEQNLNHDAMYWYRQDPGQGLRLIYYSQIVNDFQKGDIAEGYSVSREKKESFPLTVTSAQKNPTAFYLCRKTATNEKLFFGSGTQLSVL.

In its sample, this clonotype was seen many times. J is TRBJ1-1 and V is TRBV3-1; D is undetermined. The V gene's germline CDR1 is LGHDT and CDR2 YNNKEL (reference sequence). Trimming cost V 4 bases and J 1 base, with 7 bases left between them. The CDR3 covers 13 residues. CDR3 nucleotide sequence: TGTGCCAGCAGCCGAGCCGAGAACACTGAAGCTTTCTTT. It codes for CASSRAENTEAFF.